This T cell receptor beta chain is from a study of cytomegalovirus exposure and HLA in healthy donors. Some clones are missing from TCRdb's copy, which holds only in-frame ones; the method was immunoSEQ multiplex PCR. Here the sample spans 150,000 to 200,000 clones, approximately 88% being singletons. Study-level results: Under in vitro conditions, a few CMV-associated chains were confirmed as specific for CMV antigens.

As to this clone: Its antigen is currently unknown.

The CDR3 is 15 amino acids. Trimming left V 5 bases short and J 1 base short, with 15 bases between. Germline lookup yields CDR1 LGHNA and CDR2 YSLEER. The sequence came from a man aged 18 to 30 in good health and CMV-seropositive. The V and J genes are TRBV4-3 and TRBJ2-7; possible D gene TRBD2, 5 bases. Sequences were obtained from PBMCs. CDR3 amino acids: CASSFGLAGSYEQYF. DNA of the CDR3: TGCGCCAGCAGCTTCGGGCTAGCCGGTTCCTACGAGCAGTACTTC.